Listed here is a single T cell receptor beta chain. This sample stems from a study of sequential checkpoint blockade in melanoma. Study-wide background: Both treatment sequences were followed by maintenance nivolumab.

The CDR3 contains 15 residues. CDR1 is SGHKS, CDR2 YYEKEE, per germline (reference sequence). The J segment lost 2 bases and the V segment lost 5 bases, leaving 4 bases of the junction unmatched. Stated treatment: randomized to nivolumab then ipilimumab (arm A) or the reverse (arm B). Generated by immunoSEQ multiplex PCR, the TCRdb table keeps only in-frame clones and is missing some. The sample lists around 7,000 clones, about four fifths seen once, with about 8% in the top ten. Sequencing used CD8+ T cells sorted from blood (inferred from file names), obtained from a patient given nivolumab and ipilimumab in sequence. The chain couples TRBV5-5 to TRBJ1-3, with 10 bases that match TRBD1. The TCR originated in a human donor with melanoma. The CDR3 sequence is CASRSGTGAGNTIYF. The CDR3 nucleotides are TGTGCCAGCAGATCCGGGACAGGGGCTGGAAACACCATATATTTT.